This TCR beta chain was sequenced during a study of blood T cells in healthy people across ages. PCR was performed a second time for about 7 to 11 cycles using a sample-barcoded 5' primer and a J-beta primer mix. Each TCR beta cDNA got a 12-nucleotide random molecular identifier. TCRdb ran MiXCR on the 5' RACE reads and lists one entry per CDR3 protein. The sample has 1.5 million to 2 million distinct CDR3 sequences, approximately 28% seen once. In regard to this clonotype: Its antigen is undetermined. A much bigger clone sits one base away, suggesting this may be a read error.

Study-wide results and limits: Measured against age, TCR beta diversity per million T cells decreased in a roughly linear manner.

Sequences were obtained from blood. The receptor's source is a woman aged 25-40 years in good health.

CDR3 in DNA: TGCAGCGTTGAATTGTCTGCCGTAGAAGAGACCCGGTACTTC. It encodes CSVELSAVEETRYF. The chain combines TRBV29-1 with TRBJ2-5; D unresolved. Germline loops: CDR1 SQVTM, CDR2 ANQGSEA. CDR3 length equals 14 residues.